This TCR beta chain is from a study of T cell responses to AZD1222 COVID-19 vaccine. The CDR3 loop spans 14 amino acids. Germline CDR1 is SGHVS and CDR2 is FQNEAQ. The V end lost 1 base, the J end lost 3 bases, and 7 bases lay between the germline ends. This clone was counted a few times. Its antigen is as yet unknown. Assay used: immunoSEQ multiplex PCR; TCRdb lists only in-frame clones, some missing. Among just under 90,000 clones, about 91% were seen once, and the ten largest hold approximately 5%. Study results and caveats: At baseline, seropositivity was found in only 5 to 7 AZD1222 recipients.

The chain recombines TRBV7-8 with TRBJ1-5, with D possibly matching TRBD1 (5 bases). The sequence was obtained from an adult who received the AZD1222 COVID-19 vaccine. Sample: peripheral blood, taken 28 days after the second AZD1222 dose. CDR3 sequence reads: CASSLGRVNQPQHF. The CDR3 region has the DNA TGTGCCAGCAGCTTAGGCAGGGTCAATCAGCCCCAGCATTTT.